This T cell receptor (beta chain) was identified during a study of blood T cell repertoires in COVID-19. Study at large: COVID-19 samples collected from the United States, Italy and Spain covered acute and convalescent phases.

The method was immunoSEQ multiplex PCR; TCRdb's version includes in-frame clones alone and lacks a portion of them. There are 25,000 to 35,000 clones in the sample; 85% to 90% occur only once, and 16% lies in the top ten. This clone came up a few times. The CDR3 extends over 17 amino acids. Losses at the gene ends were 3 bases for V and 4 bases for J; bases not matched to a gene: 8. Per germline, CDR1 SNHLY and CDR2 FYNNEI. This sequence joins TRBV2 and TRBJ2-2, with 10 bases identical to TRBD2. The TCR was taken from a man older than 75 with acute or convalescent COVID-19. The sequenced material came from peripheral blood. The CDR3 reads CASSDELAGMGTGELFF. The CDR3 bases are TGTGCCAGCAGTGACGAACTAGCGGGGATGGGCACCGGGGAGCTGTTTTTT.